Here is one T cell receptor beta chain with its context. The CDR3 spans 16 residues. Germline lookup yields CDR1 LNHDA and CDR2 SQIVND (reference sequence). V was pared by 1 base and J by 4 bases, with 4 bases of the junction left unmatched. TCRdb's table, derived via immunoSEQ multiplex PCR, lists solely in-frame clones and lacks some. The table includes approximately 72,000 clones, approximately 86% detected once. This entry comes from a study of OX40 agonist ivuxolimab in advanced cancers. This TCR was sampled from an adult with an advanced solid tumor such as melanoma, head and neck, liver or kidney cancer. The source material was CD4+ or CD8+ T cells sorted from blood, sampled in a trial of the OX40 agonist ivuxolimab. The genes are TRBV19 and TRBJ2-5, with 12 bases fitting TRBD2. CDR3 residues: CASSIGWTSGTETQYF. The DNA for the CDR3 is TGTGCCAGTAGTATAGGGTGGACTAGCGGGACAGAGACCCAGTACTTC.